This TCR beta chain derives from a study of spatial heterogeneity in lung cancer. In its sample, this clonotype was seen many times. A distinct unique molecular identifier was carried by each TCR cDNA molecule. TCRdb reprocessed the 5' RACE reads with MiXCR, giving one entry per CDR3 protein. The repertoire holds nearly 80,000 distinct CDR3 sequences, around 7.8% seen once, with 6.8% in the top ten. As for time point: sample taken at primary tumor resection. The donor group consisted of roughly 76 patients who had untreated, early-stage non-small cell lung cancer. Without sorting, whole RNA was sequenced from tumor, nontumor lung or frozen PBMC. V was clipped by 5 bases and J by 4 bases, with 12 bases between them. The CDR3 extends over 13 amino acids. Germline CDR1 and CDR2: SGHRS and YFSETQ.

The rearrangement links TRBV5-1 to TRBJ1-1; no clear D gene. The clonotype comes from a male donor with early-stage non-small cell lung cancer. This sample comprised PBMCs, obtained at surgery. CDR3 amino acids: CASRMAEGTEAFF. Here the CDR3 DNA reads TGCGCCAGCAGGATGGCCGAGGGCACTGAAGCTTTCTTT.